These 21 T cell receptor beta chains were all obtained from the same sample, sequenced in a study of blood T cell repertoires in COVID-19. Only in-frame clones appear in the TCRdb table, and some are missing; sequencing was by immunoSEQ multiplex PCR. The sample holds 68,000 or so clones; more than 65% are singletons and the top ten take roughly 10%. The sample taken for sequencing was peripheral blood. These receptors all stem from a woman in her fifties or sixties with acute or convalescent COVID-19.

A single count supports this clone. This chain connects TRBV19 to TRBJ2-2; a weak D match, TRBD2 (5 bases). The V end lost 6 bases, the J end lost 6 bases, and 11 bases lay between the germline ends. Germline V gene data show CDR1 as LNHDA and CDR2 as SQIVND (reference sequence). This CDR3 is 13 amino acids long. In DNA form, the CDR3 reads TGTGCCAGTAGGGCGGTGAGGGCCGGGGAGCTGTTTTTT. As protein: CASRAVRAGELFF.

The rearrangement joins TRBV19 to TRBJ1-3; tentative D call: TRBD1 (5 bases). Trimming stripped 11 bases from V and 8 bases from J, with 19 bases between. Per germline, CDR1 LNHDA and CDR2 SQIVND (reference sequence). The CDR3 totals 13 residues. CDR3 sequence reads: CASRGDRRHTIYF. The CDR3 DNA sequence: TGTGCCTCCCGGGGGGACCGCCGGCACACCATATATTTT.

CDR3 bases: TGCGCCAGCAGCGAGGGGACTAGCGGGGGGTATGGGACCCAGTACTTC. Its protein is CASSEGTSGGYGTQYF. The chain joins TRBV5-1 to TRBJ2-5; 15 bases match TRBD2. With 4 bases clipped from V and 7 bases from J, the junction kept 8 bases outside the gene matches. Looked up from germline, CDR1 is SGHRS and CDR2 is YFSETQ. CDR3 length equals 16 residues. The variable domain in full, with the rest retrieved from reference TRBV5-1 and TRBJ2-5, is KAGVTQTPRYLIKTRGQQVTLSCSPISGHRSVSWYQQTPGQGLQFLFEYFSETQRNKGNFPGRFSGRQFSNSRSEMNVSTLELGDSALYLCASSEGTSGGYGTQYFGPGTRLLVL.

J is TRBJ2-1 and V is TRBV24-1; D gene ambiguous. CDR1 KGHDR and CDR2 SFDVKD come from the germline V gene. Trimming shortened V by 1 base and J by 7 bases, and 7 bases separated the two germline ends. The CDR3 length is 13 residues. The CDR3 DNA reads as TGTGCCACCAGTGATTTTTCCCCGAATGAGCAGTTCTTC. It specifies CATSDFSPNEQFF.

The genes are TRBV9 and TRBJ2-1; TRBD2 matches at 7 bases. Germline values: CDR1 SGDLS, CDR2 YYNGEE. The J segment lost 6 bases and the V segment lost 3 bases, leaving 6 bases of the junction unmatched. The CDR3 length is 14 residues. Here the CDR3 reads CASSATTSSNEQFF. The CDR3 DNA reads as TGTGCCAGCAGCGCAACGACTAGCTCCAATGAGCAGTTCTTC.

The table lists this clone with a count of one. The chain links TRBV2 to TRBJ2-6; no clear D gene. V was trimmed by 6 bases and J by 0 bases, leaving 9 bases between them. CDR1 and CDR2 (germline): SNHLY, FYNNEI. The length of the CDR3 is 15 residues. CDR3 sequence (DNA): TGTGCCAGCAGACCTCAGGTCTCTGGGGCCAACGTCCTGACTTTC. Translation gives CASRPQVSGANVLTF.

This clone was found a few times. The chain links TRBV2 to TRBJ1-1, with TRBD1 matching over 7 bases. The CDR3 totals 13 residues. The V and J ends lost 4 bases and 5 bases, in that order; junction bases with no gene match: 4. Germline CDR1 is SNHLY and CDR2 is FYNNEI. In nucleotides, the CDR3 is TGTGCCAGCAGTGTAAGGGGGCAAACTGAAGCTTTCTTT. As protein: CASSVRGQTEAFF.

The J gene is TRBJ2-7, the V gene TRBV5-4, with 8 nucleotides matching TRBD1. Per germline, CDR1 SGHNT and CDR2 YYREEE (reference sequence). The V segment lost 0 bases and the J segment 5 bases; nucleotides outside the gene matches: 13. The CDR3 sequence is 17 residues long. CDR3: CASSLARGQDWGDEQYF. In DNA form, the CDR3 reads TGTGCCAGCAGCTTGGCAAGGGGACAGGATTGGGGGGACGAGCAGTACTTC.

The chain couples TRBV6-5 to TRBJ2-7; 10 nucleotides agree with TRBD2. The J segment lost 3 bases and the V segment lost 6 bases, leaving 5 bases of the junction unmatched. CDR1 is MNHEY and CDR2 is SVGAGI in the germline V gene. The CDR3 is made up of 14 amino acids. CDR3 residues: CASRKGLADYEQYF. The CDR3 region has the DNA TGTGCCAGCAGAAAAGGACTAGCGGACTACGAGCAGTACTTC.

The chain combines TRBV3-1 (or the pseudogene TRBV3-2) with TRBJ1-2, with 9 nucleotides matching TRBD1. The CDR3 is 14 amino acids. Per the germline V gene, CDR1 is LGHDT and CDR2 is YNNKEL (reference sequence). V lost 8 bases to trimming and J lost 5 bases; unmatched junction nucleotides: 9. CDR3 amino acids: CASGRGTGLYGYTF. The CDR3 DNA sequence: TGTGCCAGCGGCCGAGGGACAGGGTTATATGGCTACACCTTC.

This clone was picked up one time. V is TRBV20-1 and J is TRBJ2-1; possibly TRBD1 for D (5 bases). This CDR3 region has 11 residues. Between the trimmed V and J ends, which lost 0 bases and 10 bases, there was a span of 7 bases. Looked up from germline, CDR1 is DFQATT and CDR2 is SNEGSKA (reference sequence). As DNA, the CDR3 is TGCAGTGCTAGAGACCGGACAGAGCAGTTCTTC. This encodes CSARDRTEQFF.

The J gene is TRBJ2-1, the V gene TRBV7-2, with TRBD1 matching 8 bases. V lost 2 bases and J lost 3; bases outside the gene matches: 3. CDR1 SGHTA and CDR2 FQGNSA come from the germline V gene. The CDR3 sequence is 15 residues long. The CDR3 loop reads CASSLSGGFYNEQFF. For the CDR3, the DNA is TGTGCCAGCAGCTTATCAGGGGGCTTCTACAATGAGCAGTTCTTC.

Only a few counts were recorded for this clone. The V call is TRBV2, the J call TRBJ1-6; 7 bases map to TRBD1. V was clipped by 6 bases and J by 8 bases; unmatched bases: 4. The CDR3 extends over 13 amino acids. CDR1 is SNHLY and CDR2 is FYNNEI in the germline V gene. CDR3 in DNA: TGTGCCAGCAGAACAGGGGTAGATTCACCCCTCCACTTT. Translated, it gives CASRTGVDSPLHF.

The chain joins TRBV2 to TRBJ2-7, with D maybe TRBD2 (5 bases). Germline V gene data show CDR1 as SNHLY and CDR2 as FYNNEI. The V end was cut by 0 bases, the J end by 9 bases, with 12 bases between. The CDR3 extends over 13 amino acids. The CDR3, as DNA: TGTGCCAGCAGTGAAGCGCTTGGTGGAGGGCAGTACTTC. Encoded protein: CASSEALGGGQYF.

CDR3 residues: CASSMGQQGYGYTF. For the CDR3, the DNA is TGTGCCAGTAGTATGGGTCAACAGGGCTATGGCTACACCTTC. This chain links TRBV19 with TRBJ1-2; D is perhaps TRBD1 (6 bases). V lost 3 bases, J lost 4 bases, and 12 bases lay in between. The CDR3 is 14 amino acids. Per germline, CDR1 LNHDA and CDR2 SQIVND (reference sequence).

V usage is TRBV4-2 and J usage is TRBJ2-4, with 11 bases fitting TRBD2. The CDR3 runs 16 residues. V lost 1 base to trimming and J lost 8 bases; unmatched junction nucleotides: 7. CDR1 is LGHNA and CDR2 is YNFKEQ in the germline V gene. The CDR3 reads CASSQGELAGGYIQYF. The CDR3 coding sequence is TGTGCCAGCAGCCAAGGCGAGCTAGCGGGGGGTTACATTCAGTACTTC.

The J gene is TRBJ2-1, the V gene TRBV27, with D possibly matching TRBD1 (5 bases). Germline CDR1 and CDR2: MNHEY and SMNVEV (reference sequence). Trimming left V 2 bases short and J 1 base short, with 9 bases between. This CDR3 has 15 residues. The DNA of the CDR3 is TGTGCCAGCAGTTTAGGCAGGGTATCCTACAATGAGCAGTTCTTC. It encodes CASSLGRVSYNEQFF.

This sequence joins TRBV5-6 and TRBJ2-7, with D unclear. The CDR3 has 16 amino acids. In germline, CDR1 is SGHDT, CDR2 YYEEEE. Trimming stripped 4 bases from V and 2 bases from J, with 19 bases between. In DNA form, the CDR3 reads TGTGCCAGCAGCGTGTTTTCTGCAAATCAGGCCTACGAGCAGTACTTC. It specifies CASSVFSANQAYEQYF.

The rearrangement uses TRBV7-9 and TRBJ1-1, with D hard to call. The CDR3 extends over 13 amino acids. CDR1 is SEHNR and CDR2 is FQNEAQ in the germline V gene (reference sequence). Trimming cost V 5 bases and J 4 bases, with 11 bases left between them. The CDR3 reads CASSVRSGTEAFF. CDR3 coding DNA: TGTGCCAGCAGCGTAAGGTCGGGCACTGAAGCTTTCTTT. The full variable domain, with the rest looked up from reference TRBV7-9 and TRBJ1-1, is DTGVSQNPRHKITKRGQNVTFRCDPISEHNRLYWYRQTLGQGPEFLTYFQNEAQLEKSRLLSDRFSAERPKGSFSTLEIQRTEQGDSAMYLCASSVRSGTEAFFGQGTRLTVV.

This chain connects TRBV6-5 to TRBJ1-2; D unclear. The CDR3 runs 14 residues. The germline V gene has CDR1 MNHEY and CDR2 SVGAGI. V lost 2 bases and J lost 3, with 10 bases in between. CDR3 nucleotides: TGTGCCAGCAGTTACGTGTCCTCGGACTATGGCTACACCTTC. Amino acids: CASSYVSSDYGYTF.

This clone was counted a few times. J is TRBJ1-1 and V is TRBV6-6, with 7 nucleotides matching TRBD1. There are 13 residues in the CDR3. The V gene's germline CDR1 is MNHNY and CDR2 SVGAGI (reference sequence). After removal of 6 bases from V and 1 base from J, the junction contained 2 bases not matched to a gene. CDR3 nucleotide sequence: TGTGCCAGCAGACGACAGGGGAACACTGAAGCTTTCTTT. Its translation: CASRRQGNTEAFF.